This TCR beta chain was identified during a study of human T cells and chemical hapten exposure. General study findings and limits: TCRs above 1 in 1000 frequency did not change with DPC sensitization.

Time point specified: patch test 1, 2 weeks after DPC sensitization. The treatment denotes: therapeutic diphenylcyclopropenone sensitization with weekly scalp DPC. In this sample, this clonotype turned up many times. The antigen is not known. Germline V gene sequence: CDR1 MNHNS, CDR2 SASEGT. The ends lost 7 bases at V and 0 bases at J; junction bases unmatched: 8. The CDR3 extends over 16 amino acids. Unique molecular identifiers were affixed to discrete cDNA molecules within the library. TCRdb called the RACE reads again in MiXCR, with one record for every CDR3 protein. The table shows under 450,000 distinct CDR3 sequences, with nearly 5% occurring only once.

This chain uses TRBV6-1 with TRBJ2-3; 9 nucleotides match TRBD1. The TCR comes from a woman aged 50 to 65 with alopecia areata. Some clones in this sample may be carry-over from other donors' samples. Sequenced material: whole blood, taken in connection with sensitization to the hapten diphenylcyclopropenone (DPC). The CDR3 bases are TGTGCCAGCAACGGACAGGGGACAATTAGCACAGATACGCAGTATTTT. As protein: CASNGQGTISTDTQYF.